The 32 T cell receptor beta chains below were found in one sample sequenced in a study of blood T cell repertoires in COVID-19. Sequencing used immunoSEQ multiplex PCR; TCRdb keeps in-frame clones, though not all of them. The sample records 330,000 or so clones, approximately 88% being singletons. Source material: peripheral blood. The receptor set was obtained from a man aged 25 to 45 with COVID-19, enrolled during active disease.

CDR3 residues: CASIESTGNSGQPQHF. CDR3 nucleotide sequence: TGTGCCAGCATTGAATCTACAGGGAATTCAGGTCAGCCCCAGCATTTT. This chain links TRBV28 with TRBJ1-5; D may be TRBD1 (6 bases). The V gene lost 7 bases and the J gene lost 6 bases, with 22 bases spanning the gap. The CDR3 loop spans 16 amino acids. In germline, CDR1 is MDHEN, CDR2 SYDVKM. The whole variable domain, remainder taken from reference TRBV28 and TRBJ1-5, is DVKVTQSSRYLVKRTGEKVFLECVQDMDHENMFWYRQDPGLGLRLIYFSYDVKMKEKGDIPEGYSVSREKKERFSLILESASTNQTSMYLCASIESTGNSGQPQHFGDGTRLSIL.

This chain uses TRBV20-1 with TRBJ2-3; 7 bases line up with TRBD2. The V gene's germline CDR1 is DFQATT and CDR2 SNEGSKA (reference sequence). This CDR3 comprises 15 residues. V trimming: 4 bases; J trimming: 4 bases; junction bases outside the gene matches: 11. The CDR3 region is CSANDGRALADTQYF. In DNA form, the CDR3 reads TGCAGTGCTAATGATGGGAGGGCCCTCGCAGATACGCAGTATTTT.

The V call is TRBV9, the J call TRBJ2-5, with 9 positions matching TRBD1. Germline CDR1 is SGDLS and CDR2 is YYNGEE. CDR3 size: 15 residues. V gave up 0 bases and J gave up 4 bases; unmatched junction bases: 4. CDR3 residues: CASSVEDRGSETQYF. The CDR3 nucleotides are TGTGCCAGCAGCGTAGAGGACAGGGGATCAGAGACCCAGTACTTC.

The rearrangement uses TRBV13 and TRBJ1-1, with 9 bases lining up with TRBD1. The V and J ends lost 0 bases and 2 bases, in that order; junction bases with no gene match: 7. This CDR3 is built from 17 residues. Germline loops: CDR1 PRHDT, CDR2 FYEKMQ (reference sequence). This CDR3 reads CASSLGGQGLTNTEAFF. The CDR3 bases are TGTGCCAGCAGCTTAGGAGGACAGGGGCTTACCAACACTGAAGCTTTCTTT.

The chain employs TRBV14 and TRBJ2-1; D gene ambiguous. Trimming took 1 base from V and 4 from J, leaving 8 bases between them. CDR1 and CDR2 from the germline V gene are SGHDN and FVKESK. CDR3 length equals 14 residues. CDR3 protein: CASSQATMYNEQFF. In DNA, the CDR3 is TGTGCCAGCAGCCAAGCTACCATGTACAATGAGCAGTTCTTC.

J is TRBJ1-1 and V is TRBV2, with TRBD1 identical over 9 bases. Germline V gives CDR1 SNHLY, CDR2 FYNNEI. This CDR3 comprises 19 residues. After removal of 3 bases from V and 4 bases from J, the junction contained 18 bases not matched to a gene. CDR3 in amino acids: CASSERWVGDRVLSTEAFF. Written as DNA, the CDR3 is TGTGCCAGCAGTGAGCGTTGGGTGGGGGACAGGGTATTGTCCACTGAAGCTTTCTTT.

This clone was observed a handful of times. The genes are TRBV2 and TRBJ1-4; no definite D call. Germline V gene lookup returns CDR1 SNHLY and CDR2 FYNNEI. Trimming cost V 7 bases and J 11 bases, with 11 bases left between them. This CDR3 is built from 11 residues. CDR3 sequence (DNA): TGTGCCAGCACGTATAGCGGGAAACTGTTTTTT. The encoded protein is CASTYSGKLFF.

This rearrangement joins TRBV27 to TRBJ1-1; the D gene is possibly TRBD1 (6 bases). The CDR3 length is 14 residues. The ends were cut back, 5 bases at V and 6 bases at J, with 16 bases in the middle. Germline CDR1 reads MNHEY; CDR2 reads SMNVEV (reference sequence). The CDR3 DNA sequence: TGTGCCAGCAGTCCCACTGGGGGGGCAGCTGAAGCTTTCTTT. It yields the protein CASSPTGGAAEAFF.

The chain combines TRBV11-2 with TRBJ2-7, with 8 bases lining up with TRBD2. The CDR3 has 17 amino acids. The J segment lost 0 bases and the V segment lost 5 bases, leaving 12 bases of the junction unmatched. Germline CDR1 reads SGHAT; CDR2 reads FQNNGV. In DNA, the CDR3 is TGTGCCAGCAGCCCTCGCGCGGGGGGCGCCAGCTCCTACGAGCAGTACTTC. Its protein product is CASSPRAGGASSYEQYF. Filled out from reference TRBV11-2 and TRBJ2-7, the complete variable domain reads EAGVAQSPRYKIIEKRQSVAFWCNPISGHATLYWYQQILGQGPKLLIQFQNNGVVDDSQLPKDRFSAERLKGVDSTLKIQPAKLEDSAVYLCASSPRAGGASSYEQYFGPGTRLTVT.

The chain links TRBV12-1 to TRBJ1-6. TRBV12-1 is flagged as a pseudogene. This CDR3 comprises 15 residues. CDR3 protein: CASSPRRDLDSPLHF. The CDR3 DNA follows: TGTGCCAGCAGCCCGAGGAGGGATTTGGATTCACCCCTCCACTTT.

CDR3 sequence: CAGGRLNTEAFF. The CDR3 DNA follows: TGTGCCGGGGGCAGGTTGAACACTGAAGCTTTCTTT. This rearrangement joins TRBV7-2 to TRBJ1-1; possible D gene TRBD1, 6 bases. V lost 11 bases to trimming and J lost 0 bases, with 10 bases between them. CDR1 is SGHTA and CDR2 is FQGNSA in the germline V gene. The CDR3 runs 12 residues.

This chain joins TRBV15 and TRBJ2-1; TRBD2 matches at 10 bases. Trimming removed 0 bases from V and 14 bases from J; junction bases left unmatched: 13. The CDR3 consists of 16 residues. Germline V gene sequence: CDR1 LNHNV, CDR2 YYDKDF (reference sequence). This CDR3 reads CATSRDWSGRDRGEFF. In DNA, the CDR3 is TGTGCCACCAGCAGAGATTGGAGCGGGAGGGACAGAGGGGAGTTCTTC.

The chain links TRBV6-5 to TRBJ2-3; 7 positions match TRBD2. Germline trimming cut 7 bases from V and 3 bases from J; bases unmatched to any gene: 4. Germline lookup yields CDR1 MNHEY and CDR2 SVGAGI. The CDR3 sequence is 13 residues long. The CDR3 nucleotides read TGTGCCAGCAAGTCGCGGGGGACAGATACGCAGTATTTT. Translating it yields CASKSRGTDTQYF.

This clone has just a few counts. The V and J genes are TRBV11-2 and TRBJ2-7; D remains unclear. The CDR3 consists of 14 residues. Trimming left V 1 base short and J 5 bases short, with 12 bases between. Germline values: CDR1 SGHAT, CDR2 FQNNGV. The CDR3 protein is CASSLGGSNHEQYF. The DNA for the CDR3 is TGTGCCAGCAGCTTAGGCGGTAGCAACCACGAGCAGTACTTC.

The rearrangement uses TRBV30 and TRBJ2-1; 9 nucleotides line up with TRBD2. V shed 0 bases, J shed 8 bases, and the junction held 11 bases outside the gene matches. Germline V gives CDR1 GTSNPN, CDR2 SVGIG (reference sequence). The CDR3 totals 16 residues. The CDR3 nucleotides are TGTGCCTGGAGTGTCCTGGATGCGGGAGGGCAGGATGAGCAGTTCTTC. Amino acid sequence: CAWSVLDAGGQDEQFF.

DNA for the CDR3: TGTGCCAGCAGCGGTAGTAACTATGGCTACACCTTC. It specifies CASSGSNYGYTF. The chain employs TRBV7-9 and TRBJ1-2; no clear D gene. Trimming took off 5 bases at V and 1 base at J, with 5 bases between the two ends. The CDR3 loop spans 12 amino acids. Germline V gives CDR1 SEHNR, CDR2 FQNEAQ (reference sequence).

For the CDR3, the DNA is TGTGCCAGCAGCACCGGGGGGTCGGCCGGGGAGCTGTTTTTT. Protein sequence: CASSTGGSAGELFF. This chain connects TRBV7-2 to TRBJ2-2; 7 bases line up with TRBD2. The CDR3 covers 14 residues. The germline gives CDR1 SGHTA, CDR2 FQGNSA. V was pared by 5 bases and J by 6 bases, with 6 bases of the junction left unmatched.

This chain uses TRBV4-1 with TRBJ1-5, with 7 nucleotides matching TRBD1. This CDR3 has 13 amino acids. With 5 bases clipped from V and 5 bases from J, the junction kept 3 bases outside the gene matches. Germline CDR1 MGHRA, CDR2 YSYEKL. The DNA for the CDR3 is TGCGCCAGCAGCTCCGACAGGGATCAGCCCCAGCATTTT. Amino acid sequence: CASSSDRDQPQHF.

To note about this clone: Germline is not matched at one junction end, which may reflect a read error. This rearrangement joins TRBV20-1 to TRBJ2-1, with D hard to call. The V gene's germline CDR1 is DFQATT and CDR2 SNEGSKA (reference sequence). CDR3 length: 11 amino acids. For the CDR3, the DNA is TGCAGTGCGCCGAAGTACATTGAGCAGTTCTTC. It specifies CSAPKYIEQFF.

As for this clone: The same CDR3 can be traced to other DNA sequences in this sample. The chain carries TRBV11-2 and TRBJ2-2; D gene ambiguous. Germline CDR1 SGHAT, CDR2 FQNNGV. The CDR3 has 13 residues. Trimming removed 1 base from V and 5 bases from J, with 5 bases in between. The CDR3 sequence: CASSLALTGELFF. The DNA of the CDR3 is TGTGCCAGCAGCTTAGCCTTAACCGGGGAGCTGTTTTTT. The full variable domain, its missing parts supplied by reference TRBV11-2 and TRBJ2-2, is EAGVAQSPRYKIIEKRQSVAFWCNPISGHATLYWYQQILGQGPKLLIQFQNNGVVDDSQLPKDRFSAERLKGVDSTLKIQPAKLEDSAVYLCASSLALTGELFFGEGSRLTVL.

The rearrangement links TRBV5-1 to TRBJ2-2; 7 bases match TRBD1. The germline CDR1 and CDR2 sequences are SGHRS and YFSETQ. This CDR3 spans 16 amino acids. Unmatched junction bases numbered 9, after V lost 0 bases and J lost 7 bases. The CDR3 is CASSLVPGQQGGELFF. DNA for the CDR3: TGCGCCAGCAGCTTGGTACCGGGACAGCAGGGCGGGGAGCTGTTTTTT.

This chain's CDR3 is CASSLGTSGSTSIYNEQFF. The CDR3 nucleotides are TGTGCCAGCAGCTTAGGCACTAGCGGGAGTACCTCGATCTACAATGAGCAGTTCTTC. This sequence joins TRBV7-2 and TRBJ2-1, with 11 bases identical to TRBD2. The V gene end was trimmed by 1 base and the J gene end by 3 bases; junction bases not matched to a gene: 11. Germline V gene sequence: CDR1 SGHTA, CDR2 FQGNSA. The CDR3 is 19 residues long.

This chain connects TRBV7-9 to TRBJ1-2; tentative D call: TRBD1 (6 bases). This CDR3 spans 13 amino acids. Germline-derived CDR1 and CDR2 are SEHNR and FQNEAQ (reference sequence). The V gene lost 5 bases and the J gene lost 2 bases, with 9 bases spanning the gap. For the CDR3, the DNA is TGTGCCAGCAGCCCTCAGGGGAACTATGGCTACACCTTC. It codes for CASSPQGNYGYTF.

The chain uses TRBV25-1 and TRBJ2-1; 12 bases fit TRBD2. The germline V gene encodes CDR1 MGHDK and CDR2 SYGVNS. V dropped 3 bases and J dropped 12; count of bases not matched to a gene: 12. The CDR3 has 16 residues. CDR3 loop: CASSENRLAGVFSQFF. The CDR3 coding sequence is TGTGCCAGCAGTGAGAATAGACTAGCGGGGGTGTTTTCGCAGTTCTTC.

The chain recombines TRBV7-2 with TRBJ2-7; a possible D gene is TRBD2 (5 bases). This CDR3 comprises 14 residues. Trimming pared 5 bases from V and 2 bases from J, leaving 13 bases between. Germline CDR1 is SGHTA and CDR2 is FQGNSA. Written as DNA, the CDR3 is TGTGCCAGCAGCCTAAGGGAGCCCACCTACGAGCAGTACTTC. It codes for CASSLREPTYEQYF.

The chain joins TRBV19 to TRBJ2-7; 9 nucleotides align to TRBD1. V was clipped by 3 bases and J by 6 bases; unmatched bases: 6. The V gene's germline CDR1 is LNHDA and CDR2 SQIVND (reference sequence). This CDR3 is 14 amino acids long. The CDR3 reads CASSIRGQGGEQYF. The DNA of the CDR3 is TGTGCCAGTAGTATTCGGGGACAGGGTGGCGAGCAGTACTTC.

The J gene is TRBJ2-1, the V gene TRBV4-1; TRBD2 agrees at 9 bases. Unmatched junction bases numbered 11, after V lost 4 bases and J lost 7 bases. Germline CDR1 reads MGHRA; CDR2 reads YSYEKL. The CDR3 is 16 residues long. CDR3 DNA sequence: TGCGCCAGCAGCCTCAATCCAGCGGGAGGAGGGAATGAGCAGTTCTTC. It is translated as CASSLNPAGGGNEQFF.

The chain employs TRBV29-1 and TRBJ2-1; no firm D call. V was trimmed by 6 bases and J by 9 bases, leaving 21 bases between them. The CDR3 extends over 14 amino acids. Germline V lookup: CDR1 SQVTM, CDR2 ANQGSEA. The CDR3, as DNA: TGCAGCGTCGAACTTGCGCCTTTAAGGAGTGAGCAGTTCTTC. Its protein is CSVELAPLRSEQFF.

The genes are TRBV7-8 and TRBJ1-6; no clear D gene. Germline V CDR1 and CDR2: SGHVS, FQNEAQ. The CDR3 is 14 residues long. The V end was cut by 5 bases, the J end by 7 bases, with 12 bases between. The CDR3 region is CASSLGLVNSPLHF. The CDR3 nucleotides read TGTGCCAGCAGCCTTGGACTGGTAAATTCACCCCTCCACTTT.

V gene TRBV15 combines with J gene TRBJ1-3, with unresolved D. Trimming pared 0 bases from V and 5 bases from J, leaving 14 bases between. The germline CDR1 and CDR2 sequences are LNHNV and YYDKDF (reference sequence). The length of the CDR3 is 16 residues. CDR3: CATSRDPRLGRNTIYF. CDR3 DNA: TGTGCCACCAGCAGAGATCCCCGGTTGGGCCGAAACACCATATATTTT.

The rearrangement links TRBV5-8 to TRBJ2-3; D ambiguous. The CDR3 runs 12 residues. V lost 4 bases and J lost 0, with 3 bases in between. CDR1 and CDR2 (germline): SGHTS, YDEGEE. The CDR3 region is CASSLSTDTQYF. Here the CDR3 DNA reads TGTGCCAGCAGCCTCAGCACAGATACGCAGTATTTT.

The chain joins TRBV25-1 to TRBJ2-1; D gene unclear. This CDR3 has 15 amino acids. Germline V lookup: CDR1 MGHDK, CDR2 SYGVNS. V shed 4 bases and J shed 0 bases, with 10 bases lying between them. The CDR3 nucleotides are TGTGCCAGCAGTGGCGGCCTGGGCTCCTACAATGAGCAGTTCTTC. Protein: CASSGGLGSYNEQFF.